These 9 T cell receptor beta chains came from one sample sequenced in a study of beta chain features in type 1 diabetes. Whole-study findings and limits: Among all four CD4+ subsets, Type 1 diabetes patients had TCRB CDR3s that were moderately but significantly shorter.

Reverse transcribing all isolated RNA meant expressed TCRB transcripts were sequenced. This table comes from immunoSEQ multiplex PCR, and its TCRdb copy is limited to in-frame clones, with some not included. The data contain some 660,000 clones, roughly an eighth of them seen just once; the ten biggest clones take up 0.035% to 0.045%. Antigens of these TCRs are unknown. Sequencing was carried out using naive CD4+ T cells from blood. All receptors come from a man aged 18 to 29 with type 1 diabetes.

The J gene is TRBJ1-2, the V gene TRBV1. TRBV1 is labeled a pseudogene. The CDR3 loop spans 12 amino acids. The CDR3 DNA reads TGCACCAGCAGCCAAGATGACGGAGGCTACACCTTC. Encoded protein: CTSSQDDGGYTF.

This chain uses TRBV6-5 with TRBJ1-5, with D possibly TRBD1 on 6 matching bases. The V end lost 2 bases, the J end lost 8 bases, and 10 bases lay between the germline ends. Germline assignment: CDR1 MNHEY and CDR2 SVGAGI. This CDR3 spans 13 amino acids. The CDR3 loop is CASSYGGGEPQHF. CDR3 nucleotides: TGTGCCAGCAGTTACGGGGGCGGGGAGCCCCAGCATTTT.

DNA of the CDR3: TGTGCCAGCAGTGAAGCGAGGGACGCCATTGACTATGGCTACACCTTC. Amino acid sequence: CASSEARDAIDYGYTF. The genes are TRBV6-1 and TRBJ1-2; possible D gene TRBD1, 5 bases. Trimming took off 0 bases at V and 3 bases at J, with 14 bases between the two ends. The CDR3 runs to 16 residues. CDR1 is MNHNS, CDR2 SASEGT, per germline.

The CDR3 protein is CASSPPGQGASEQYF. The CDR3 DNA follows: TGTGCCAGCAGCCCACCGGGACAGGGGGCTAGCGAGCAGTACTTC. The rearrangement joins TRBV7-9 to TRBJ2-7; 12 bases line up with TRBD1. Germline CDR1 reads SEHNR; CDR2 reads FQNEAQ (reference sequence). The CDR3 length is 15 residues. J gave up 6 bases and V 5 bases, and 8 bases lay outside the gene matches.

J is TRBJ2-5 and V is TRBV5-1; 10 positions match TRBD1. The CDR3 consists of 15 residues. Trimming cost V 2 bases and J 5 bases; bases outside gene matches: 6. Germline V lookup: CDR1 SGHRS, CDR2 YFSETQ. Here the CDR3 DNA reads TGCGCCAGCAGCTTAAGACAGGGGGCTGAGGAGACCCAGTACTTC. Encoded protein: CASSLRQGAEETQYF.

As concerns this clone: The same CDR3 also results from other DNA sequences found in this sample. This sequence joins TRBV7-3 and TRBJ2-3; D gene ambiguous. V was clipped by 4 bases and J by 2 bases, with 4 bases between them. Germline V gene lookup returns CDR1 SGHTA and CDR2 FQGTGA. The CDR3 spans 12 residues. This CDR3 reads CASSSNTDTQYF. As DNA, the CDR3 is TGTGCCAGCAGCTCTAACACAGATACGCAGTATTTT. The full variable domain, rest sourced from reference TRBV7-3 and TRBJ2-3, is GAGVSQTPSNKVTEKGKYVELRCDPISGHTALYWYRQSLGQGPEFLIYFQGTGAADDSGLPNDRFFAVRPEGSVSTLKIQRTERGDSAVYLCASSSNTDTQYFGPGTRLTVL.

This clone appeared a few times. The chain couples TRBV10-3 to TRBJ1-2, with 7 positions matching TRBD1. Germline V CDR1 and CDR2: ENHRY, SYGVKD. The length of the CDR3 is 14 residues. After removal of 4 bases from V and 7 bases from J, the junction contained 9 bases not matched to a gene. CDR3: CAISGSRGDLGYTF. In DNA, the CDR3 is TGTGCCATCAGTGGGTCCAGGGGGGATCTTGGCTACACCTTC.

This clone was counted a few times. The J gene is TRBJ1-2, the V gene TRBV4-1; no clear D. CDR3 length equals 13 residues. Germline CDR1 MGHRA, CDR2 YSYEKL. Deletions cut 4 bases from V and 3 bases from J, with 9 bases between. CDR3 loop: CASSRGFDYGYTF. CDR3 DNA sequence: TGCGCCAGCAGCCGTGGGTTTGACTATGGCTACACCTTC.

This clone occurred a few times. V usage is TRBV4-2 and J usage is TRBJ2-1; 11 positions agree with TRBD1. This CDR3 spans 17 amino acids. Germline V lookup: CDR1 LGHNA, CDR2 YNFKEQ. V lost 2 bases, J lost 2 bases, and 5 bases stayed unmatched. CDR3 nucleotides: TGTGCCAGCAGCCAACATATGGACAGGGGGCCCTACAATGAGCAGTTCTTC. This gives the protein CASSQHMDRGPYNEQFF.